These 18 T cell receptor beta chains were sequenced from one sample in a study of cytomegalovirus exposure and HLA in healthy donors. 60 Vbeta and 13 Jbeta primers were used in PCR. Produced via immunoSEQ multiplex PCR; TCRdb's table is partial and in-frame only. Among 150,000 to 200,000 clones, about 83% were seen once, and the ten largest hold 4.5% to 5.5%. The material sequenced was PBMCs. Receptor source: a girl aged 10-17 years in good health and CMV-seropositive.

The chain uses TRBV25-1 and TRBJ2-2; D remains unclear. V was trimmed by 7 bases and J by 4 bases, leaving 19 bases between them. This CDR3 comprises 16 residues. CDR1 is MGHDK, CDR2 SYGVNS, per germline. CDR3 nucleotide sequence: TGTGCCAGCACCACTCACCACGGCTCGGGCACCGGGGAGCTGTTTTTT. Translation: CASTTHHGSGTGELFF. Variable domain in full (rest from reference TRBV25-1 and TRBJ2-2): EADIYQTPRYLVIGTGKKITLECSQTMGHDKMYWYQQDPGMELHLIHYSYGVNSTEKGDLSSESTVSRIRTEHFPLTLESARPSHTSQYLCASTTHHGSGTGELFFGEGSRLTVL.

V gene TRBV21-1 combines with J gene TRBJ2-7; the table's D gene call, TRBD1, was not cross checked with the DNA. TRBV21-1 is an annotated pseudogene. This CDR3 contains 17 residues. The CDR3 DNA sequence: TGTGCCAGCAGCAAAACTCGGACAGGGGGGAAAGTCTACGAGCAGTACTTC. It translates to CASSKTRTGGKVYEQYF.

This clone was seen once. The J gene is TRBJ1-2, the V gene TRBV5-4; possibly TRBD1 for D (6 bases). The V and J ends lost 7 bases and 7 bases respectively, with 26 bases between them. Germline lookup yields CDR1 SGHNT and CDR2 YYREEE (reference sequence). This CDR3 has 16 residues. The CDR3 DNA reads as TGTGCCAGCTACAGGGTGGGGACAAGCCTGACTCTTGGCTACACCTTC. Protein sequence: CASYRVGTSLTLGYTF.

This clone was detected once. The gene calls are TRBV30 and TRBJ1-1; D gene unclear. Trimming cost V 0 bases and J 1 base, with 12 bases left between them. The V gene's germline CDR1 is GTSNPN and CDR2 SVGIG (reference sequence). The CDR3 length is 15 residues. The CDR3 DNA is TGTGCCTGGAGTGTAGTTGCCTTTAGGAACACTGAAGCTTTCTTT. This sequence encodes CAWSVVAFRNTEAFF.

The chain links TRBV6-6 to TRBJ1-2; D unclear. This CDR3 spans 14 amino acids. Trimming left V 6 bases short and J 4 bases short, with 15 bases between. CDR1 and CDR2 from the germline V gene are MNHNY and SVGAGI (reference sequence). The DNA of the CDR3 is TGTGCCAGCAGCCGCGAAGGACTATCCTATGGCTACACCTTC. The encoded protein is CASSREGLSYGYTF.

There are a few counts of this clone. This sequence joins TRBV27 and TRBJ1-2; a weak D match, TRBD1 (5 bases). Trimming took off 2 bases at V and 0 bases at J, with 13 bases between the two ends. This CDR3 is 16 amino acids long. CDR1 is MNHEY and CDR2 is SMNVEV in the germline V gene (reference sequence). CDR3: CASSLTGYKANYGYTF. CDR3 bases: TGTGCCAGCAGTTTAACAGGTTATAAGGCTAACTATGGCTACACCTTC.

V gene TRBV7-9 combines with J gene TRBJ1-2; D ambiguous. V shed 3 bases and J shed 8 bases, with 10 bases lying between them. The CDR3 totals 12 residues. CDR1 and CDR2 (germline): SEHNR, FQNEAQ (reference sequence). The CDR3 DNA is TGTGCCAGCAGCTTGGAACAGCCGGGCTACACCTTC. It translates to CASSLEQPGYTF.

This clone was seen only a few times. Other nucleotide sequences in the sample specify the same CDR3. The chain carries TRBV9 and TRBJ2-5, with D perhaps matching TRBD2 (5 bases). V dropped 0 bases and J dropped 0 bases, with 6 bases sitting between them. Germline V gene lookup returns CDR1 SGDLS and CDR2 YYNGEE. The CDR3 totals 14 residues. The CDR3: CASSVGGNQETQYF. The CDR3 coding sequence is TGTGCCAGCAGCGTAGGAGGGAACCAAGAGACCCAGTACTTC. The variable domain in full, with the rest retrieved from reference TRBV9 and TRBJ2-5, is DSGVTQTPKHLITATGQRVTLRCSPRSGDLSVYWYQQSLDQGLQFLIQYYNGEERAKGNILERFSAQQFPDLHSELNLSSLELGDSALYFCASSVGGNQETQYFGPGTRLLVL.

This sequence joins TRBV28 and TRBJ1-5; D possibly corresponds to TRBD1 (5 bases). The germline V and J ends were trimmed by 5 bases and 7 bases, with 21 bases remaining between them. The germline gives CDR1 MDHEN, CDR2 SYDVKM. The CDR3 is 16 residues long. The CDR3 nucleotides are TGTGCCAGCAGTCAGTACCCAGGGATGTCGAGACAGCCCCAGCATTTT. This encodes CASSQYPGMSRQPQHF.

The rearrangement joins TRBV6-5 to TRBJ1-2, with no clear D. Germline values: CDR1 MNHEY, CDR2 SVGAGI. V was shortened by 2 bases and J by 4 bases, with 17 bases between the two germline ends. This CDR3 is 16 amino acids long. The CDR3 nucleotides read TGTGCCAGCAGTTACCCCCGTTACGGAGGCTTCTATGGCTACACCTTC. The encoded protein is CASSYPRYGGFYGYTF.

This clone turned up a few times. The rearrangement joins TRBV6-6 to TRBJ1-2; D not resolved. The CDR3 has 12 residues. The V and J ends lost 7 bases and 5 bases respectively, with 11 bases between them. CDR1 is MNHNY, CDR2 SVGAGI, per germline (reference sequence). CDR3 sequence: CASTQRGYGYTF. The DNA of the CDR3 is TGTGCCAGCACCCAAAGAGGGTATGGCTACACCTTC.

The chain is built from TRBV10-1 and TRBJ1-1; 9 bases are a match to TRBD1. The V gene end was trimmed by 4 bases and the J gene end by 1 base; junction bases not matched to a gene: 1. This CDR3 is built from 14 residues. Germline CDR1 reads WNHNN; CDR2 reads SYGVQD (reference sequence). The CDR3 here is CASSGDRENTEAFF. The CDR3 nucleotides read TGCGCCAGCAGTGGGGACAGGGAGAACACTGAAGCTTTCTTT.

The count of this clone is one. The chain uses TRBV9 and TRBJ1-5, with 11 nucleotides matching TRBD1. Germline V gene data show CDR1 as SGDLS and CDR2 as YYNGEE. V lost 3 bases and J lost 5; bases outside the gene matches: 1. This CDR3 is 14 amino acids long. The CDR3: CASSAGQGDQPQHF. CDR3 nucleotides: TGTGCCAGCAGCGCGGGACAGGGGGATCAGCCCCAGCATTTT.

The genes are TRBV18 and TRBJ1-2, with D uncertain. V lost 3 bases, J lost 3 bases, and 8 bases lay in between. Germline lookup yields CDR1 KGHSH and CDR2 LQKENI. This CDR3 comprises 13 residues. CDR3 DNA sequence: TGTGCCAGCTCACCGGAGGTGGACTATGGCTACACCTTC. This sequence encodes CASSPEVDYGYTF.

The chain joins TRBV9 to TRBJ1-1, with no clear D. The CDR3 consists of 16 residues. From germline, CDR1 is SGDLS and CDR2 YYNGEE. The V end was cut by 4 bases, the J end by 0 bases, with 16 bases between. CDR3 sequence: CASSPRGGLMNTEAFF. The CDR3 bases are TGTGCCAGCAGCCCTCGTGGTGGCCTTATGAACACTGAAGCTTTCTTT. The variable domain in full, completed from reference TRBV9 and TRBJ1-1, reads DSGVTQTPKHLITATGQRVTLRCSPRSGDLSVYWYQQSLDQGLQFLIQYYNGEERAKGNILERFSAQQFPDLHSELNLSSLELGDSALYFCASSPRGGLMNTEAFFGQGTRLTVV.

The chain employs TRBV5-1 and TRBJ2-3, with D possibly matching TRBD2 (7 bases). The CDR3 extends over 16 amino acids. Deletions cut 4 bases from V and 5 bases from J, with 20 bases between. From germline, CDR1 is SGHRS and CDR2 YFSETQ. Here the CDR3 reads CASSPVGGGLIDTQYF. In nucleotides, the CDR3 is TGCGCCAGCAGCCCGGTGGGGGGGGGCCTGATAGATACGCAGTATTTT.

V is TRBV27 and J is TRBJ1-3; no clear D gene. Trimming shortened V by 1 base and J by 0 bases, and 7 bases separated the two germline ends. Germline CDR1 is MNHEY and CDR2 is SMNVEV (reference sequence). The CDR3 is made up of 15 amino acids. The CDR3 region is CASSLLGDSGNTIYF. The CDR3 bases are TGTGCCAGCAGTTTATTAGGAGACTCTGGAAACACCATATATTTT.

The chain uses TRBV19 and TRBJ2-7; 9 bases align to TRBD1. The germline V gene has CDR1 LNHDA and CDR2 SQIVND (reference sequence). V trimming: 3 bases; J trimming: 6 bases; junction bases outside the gene matches: 6. The CDR3 spans 14 residues. The CDR3 region is CASSIGTGPGEQYF. DNA for the CDR3: TGTGCCAGTAGTATTGGGACAGGGCCTGGCGAGCAGTACTTC.